The rows below give T cell receptor beta chains drawn from one sample of a study of beta chain features in type 1 diabetes. Produced via immunoSEQ multiplex PCR; TCRdb's table is partial and in-frame only. The sample yields about 30,000 clones, 45% to 65% seen once. Material for sequencing was Tregs from blood. These receptors were taken from a woman under 30 with type 1 diabetes. Each CDR3 is given with its conserved first and last residue. The D gene is left open where the match is weak. Some rows have no size entry. The others give once, few or many, or a class for an expanded clone.

clone_size j_call v_call d_call cdr3_nt cdr3_aa
few TRBJ2-1 TRBV30 - TGTGCCTGGAGTAGCAGGTATGAGCAGTTCTTC CAWSSRYEQFF
- TRBJ2-3 TRBV10-1 TRBD1 TGCGCCAGCAGCTGGGACAGGTCCACAGATACGCAGTATTTT CASSWDRSTDTQYF
- TRBJ2-4 TRBV7-9 TRBD2 TGTGCCAGCAGCTACCTAGGCGGGAGGCGGGAGGAGACTAACATTCAGTACTTC CASSYLGGRREETNIQYF
few TRBJ2-3 TRBV7-9 TRBD2 TGTGCCAGCAGCTTAGCGCTAGCGGGAAGCACAGATACGCAGTATTTT CASSLALAGSTDTQYF
once TRBJ2-7 TRBV29-1 - TGCAGCGGGGGGGAAGCCTACGAGCAGTACTTC CSGGEAYEQYF
- TRBJ2-7 TRBV28 - TGTGCCAGTTCCCGACAGGCCATCTACGAGCAGTACTTC CASSRQAIYEQYF
- TRBJ2-1 TRBV18 TRBD1 TGTGCCAGCTCACCAGTTCCCACGGGACAGGCCAGGCGCATCGAGCAGTTCTTC CASSPVPTGQARRIEQFF
few TRBJ1-1 TRBV11-3 - TGTGCCAGCAGCTTATTGGGCTACGACACTGAAGCTTTCTTT CASSLLGYDTEAFF
few TRBJ2-1 TRBV28 TRBD1 TGTGCCAGCAGTTCCTCCGGGACAGCAAGCTACAATGAGCAGTTCTTC CASSSSGTASYNEQFF
- TRBJ2-2 TRBV5-6 TRBD1 TGTGCCAGCAGCGACGGGACAGTCTTAAACACCGGGGAGCTGTTTTTT CASSDGTVLNTGELFF
- TRBJ2-3 TRBV13 - TGTGCCAGCAGCTTAGGCCGATGGACGGGATTTAGCACAGATACGCAGTATTTT CASSLGRWTGFSTDTQYF
once TRBJ2-4 TRBV9 TRBD1 TGTGCCAGCAGCGCCCGACAGGGATCCAAAAACATTCAGTACTTC CASSARQGSKNIQYF
- TRBJ2-1 TRBV5-5 TRBD1 TGTGCCAGCAGCTTGTGGATAGACAGGGGTCGCAATGAGCAGTTCTTC CASSLWIDRGRNEQFF
- TRBJ2-1 TRBV11-2 TRBD2 TGTGCCAGCAGCTTAGTGGGGGGGAATTCGGAGCAGTTCTTC CASSLVGGNSEQFF
- TRBJ2-3 TRBV5-1 - TGCGCCAGCAGCTTGTTCGGGTATTCGACAGATACGCAGTATTTT CASSLFGYSTDTQYF
- TRBJ1-5 TRBV10-3 - TGTGCCATCGGACTCGTAATGAATCAGCCCCAGCATTTT CAIGLVMNQPQHF
once TRBJ2-7 TRBV9 - TGTGCCAGCAGCGTAGTGAGTGAGGGCGGGGAGCAGTACTTC CASSVVSEGGEQYF
- TRBJ2-7 TRBV6-5 TRBD1 TGTGCCAGCAGCCCCGGGACAGCTTACTACGAGCAGTACTTC CASSPGTAYYEQYF
- TRBJ2-2 TRBV5-4 TRBD2 TGTGCCAGCAGCTTGAGAGCGGGAGGGACCGGGGAGCTGTTTTTT CASSLRAGGTGELFF
- TRBJ1-2 TRBV25-1 - TGTGCCTATCATGGCGGAGGGGTCTATGGCTACACCTTC CAYHGGGVYGYTF
few TRBJ2-7 TRBV7-3 - TGTGCCAGCAGCCCGAACACCTACGAGCAGTACTTC CASSPNTYEQYF
- TRBJ1-5 TRBV30 TRBD1 TGTGCCTGGGACACAGGGGGCAGTCAGCCCCAGCATTTT CAWDTGGSQPQHF
- TRBJ2-3 TRBV5-8 TRBD2 TGTGCCAGCAGCTGGGGACTACCGATTGCCACAGATACGCAGTATTTT CASSWGLPIATDTQYF
few TRBJ1-5 TRBV6-1 - TGTGCCAGCACCTCCGCGGGGCCCCAGCATTTT CASTSAGPQHF
- TRBJ2-3 TRBV10-1 - TGCGCCAGCAGTGAGGAAGGGGTGGCAGATACGCAGTATTTT CASSEEGVADTQYF
- TRBJ2-3 TRBV19 - TGTGCCAGTAGTATGATAACTAGCAGACCTAGCACAGATACGCAGTATTTT CASSMITSRPSTDTQYF
- TRBJ1-6 TRBV4-3 - TGCGCCAGCAGCCAAGATGGGGGGGGGTCACCCCTCCACTTT CASSQDGGGSPLHF
once TRBJ2-7 TRBV11-2 - TGTGCCAGCAGCTTAATTGGCCGCTACGAGCAGTACTTC CASSLIGRYEQYF
- TRBJ1-2 TRBV6-1 TRBD1 TGTGCCAGCAGACAGGACAGGCGATATGGCTACACCTTC CASRQDRRYGYTF
- TRBJ2-5 TRBV9 TRBD1 TGTGCCAGCAGCGCCAGGGGGTTTAGAGGAGAGACCCAGTACTTC CASSARGFRGETQYF
- TRBJ2-1 TRBV2 TRBD2 TGTGCCAGCAAGGGACTAGCGGGAGTCTCATGGGATGAGCAGTTCTTC CASKGLAGVSWDEQFF
few TRBJ2-2 TRBV7-2 - TGTGCCAGCAGCTTATTTGGGGGGGCTACCGGGGAGCTGTTTTTT CASSLFGGATGELFF
- TRBJ2-3 TRBV7-2 TRBD2 TGTGCCAGCGGGAGTAGCGGGAGTGTTACGCAGTATTTT CASGSSGSVTQYF
- TRBJ1-4 TRBV6-1 - TGTGCCGTACGACAGGAGTTCTTTAATGAAAAACTGTTTTTT CAVRQEFFNEKLFF
- TRBJ2-1 TRBV7-3 TRBD1 TGTGCCAGCAGCTTACGACAGGGTACCTACAATGAGCAGTTCTTC CASSLRQGTYNEQFF
- TRBJ2-3 TRBV6-5 TRBD1 TGTGCCAGCAGTTACTCGCACAGGGGCCCAGATACGCAGTATTTT CASSYSHRGPDTQYF
- TRBJ2-2 TRBV27 TRBD2 TGTGCCAGCAGTTTGTCCAGCGGGAGTTTTTACACCGGGGAGCTGTTTTTT CASSLSSGSFYTGELFF
- TRBJ2-1 TRBV7-9 TRBD2 TGTGCCAGCAGCTTAGAAGCCACGACTAGCGCCTCCTACAATGAGCAGTTCTTC CASSLEATTSASYNEQFF
- TRBJ2-2 TRBV7-2 TRBD1 TGTGCCAGCAGCGCTACCCCACAGGGGGCAAGAGCCGGGGAGCTGTTTTTT CASSATPQGARAGELFF
- TRBJ1-1 TRBV30 - TGTGCCTGGAGCTCAGACAGCCACACTGAAGCTTTCTTT CAWSSDSHTEAFF